A selection of T cell receptor beta chains follows, all from one sample in a study of blood T cell repertoires in COVID-19. Only in-frame clones appear in the TCRdb table, and some are missing; sequencing was by immunoSEQ multiplex PCR. Of under 250,000 clones in the sample, approximately 82% were seen once. Sequenced: peripheral blood. All receptors derive from a man aged 35-49 years with active or convalescent COVID-19. The CDR3 runs from the conserved cysteine through the conserved F or W. The order of the fields is J gene, V gene, clone size, D gene, CDR3 protein, CDR3 DNA. D genes are given only for firm matches. Expanded clones get a size class; other rows say once, few or many, or leave the size out.

j_call: TRBJ1-2; v_call: TRBV3-1/TRBV3-2; clone_size: few; d_call: TRBD1; cdr3_aa: CASSQEDRRNYGYTF; cdr3_nt: TGTGCCAGCAGCCAAGAGGACAGGCGGAACTATGGCTACACCTTC
j_call: TRBJ1-1; v_call: TRBV16; clone_size: .; d_call: .; cdr3_aa: CASSQFAGDTEAFF; cdr3_nt: TGTGCCAGCAGCCAATTCGCAGGGGACACTGAAGCTTTCTTT
j_call: TRBJ1-2; v_call: TRBV28; clone_size: .; d_call: TRBD1; cdr3_aa: CASSLGTGTYGYTF; cdr3_nt: TGTGCCAGCAGTTTAGGGACAGGGACCTATGGCTACACCTTC
j_call: TRBJ1-1; v_call: TRBV2; clone_size: .; d_call: TRBD1; cdr3_aa: CASSPGQVNTEAFF; cdr3_nt: TGTGCCAGCAGTCCGGGACAGGTGAACACTGAAGCTTTCTTT
j_call: TRBJ1-1; v_call: TRBV6-5; clone_size: .; d_call: TRBD1; cdr3_aa: CAAFRDRAMNTEAFF; cdr3_nt: TGTGCCGCGTTCCGGGACAGGGCCATGAACACTGAAGCTTTCTTT
j_call: TRBJ2-5; v_call: TRBV7-2; clone_size: .; d_call: .; cdr3_aa: CASSPPGGKEETQYF; cdr3_nt: TGTGCCAGCAGCCCGCCTGGCGGGAAGGAGGAGACCCAGTACTTC
j_call: TRBJ1-3; v_call: TRBV4-1; clone_size: .; d_call: .; cdr3_aa: CASSPIRGTGNTIYF; cdr3_nt: TGCGCCAGCAGCCCCATACGAGGGACTGGAAACACCATATATTTT
j_call: TRBJ2-3; v_call: TRBV6-6; clone_size: .; d_call: .; cdr3_aa: CASKNREGTDTQYF; cdr3_nt: TGTGCCAGCAAAAACAGGGAAGGGACAGATACGCAGTATTTT
j_call: TRBJ2-3; v_call: TRBV19; clone_size: once; d_call: .; cdr3_aa: CASSIKQGLGTDTQYF; cdr3_nt: TGTGCCAGTAGTATAAAGCAGGGCCTAGGAACAGATACGCAGTATTTT
j_call: TRBJ2-1; v_call: TRBV5-1; clone_size: .; d_call: .; cdr3_aa: CASSSTRNEQFF; cdr3_nt: TGCGCCAGCAGCTCAACGAGAAATGAGCAGTTCTTC
j_call: TRBJ2-3; v_call: TRBV27; clone_size: once; d_call: TRBD2; cdr3_aa: CASSSIRLAGGPTDTQYF; cdr3_nt: TGTGCCAGCAGTTCAATCCGGCTAGCGGGAGGGCCAACAGATACGCAGTATTTT
j_call: TRBJ1-2; v_call: TRBV5-6; clone_size: .; d_call: TRBD1; cdr3_aa: CASSLGQGPRYTF; cdr3_nt: TGTGCCAGCAGCCTAGGACAGGGCCCCCGCTACACCTTC
j_call: TRBJ2-2; v_call: TRBV20-1; clone_size: .; d_call: TRBD1; cdr3_aa: CSASRSGTVNTGELFF; cdr3_nt: TGCAGTGCTAGTAGATCCGGGACAGTGAACACCGGGGAGCTGTTTTTT
j_call: TRBJ2-1; v_call: TRBV12-3/TRBV12-4; clone_size: .; d_call: .; cdr3_aa: CASSLGERGEQFF; cdr3_nt: TGTGCCAGCAGTTTGGGTGAACGGGGGGAGCAGTTCTTC
j_call: TRBJ1-4; v_call: TRBV5-6; clone_size: .; d_call: TRBD1; cdr3_aa: CASSDSTGSNEKLFF; cdr3_nt: TGTGCCAGCAGCGATTCGACAGGGTCTAATGAAAAACTGTTTTTT
j_call: TRBJ2-3; v_call: TRBV24-1; clone_size: .; d_call: TRBD1; cdr3_aa: CATSDPKGQSTDTQYF; cdr3_nt: TGTGCCACCAGTGATCCAAAGGGACAGTCCACAGATACGCAGTATTTT
j_call: TRBJ2-3; v_call: TRBV5-1; clone_size: .; d_call: TRBD2; cdr3_aa: CASSYTSGRSIGTQYF; cdr3_nt: TGCGCCAGCAGCTATACTAGCGGGAGGTCGATCGGTACGCAGTATTTT
j_call: TRBJ2-4; v_call: TRBV5-1; clone_size: .; d_call: .; cdr3_aa: CASSSGTEGIQYF; cdr3_nt: TGCGCCAGCAGCTCCGGGACTGAGGGAATTCAGTACTTC
j_call: TRBJ1-2; v_call: TRBV5-1; clone_size: .; d_call: TRBD1; cdr3_aa: CASSFNQGARGGYTF; cdr3_nt: TGCGCCAGCAGCTTTAACCAGGGGGCAAGAGGGGGCTACACCTTC
j_call: TRBJ1-4; v_call: TRBV6-6; clone_size: .; d_call: TRBD1; cdr3_aa: CASSYSTGANEKLFF; cdr3_nt: TGTGCCAGCAGTTACTCGACAGGGGCTAATGAAAAACTGTTTTTT
j_call: TRBJ1-6; v_call: TRBV5-6; clone_size: .; d_call: TRBD1; cdr3_aa: CASSLLGQGGSPLHF; cdr3_nt: TGTGCCAGCAGCTTGTTGGGACAGGGAGGTTCACCCCTCCACTTT
j_call: TRBJ2-5; v_call: TRBV5-4; clone_size: .; d_call: TRBD2; cdr3_aa: CASSSRDYQETQYF; cdr3_nt: TGTGCCAGCAGCTCCCGGGACTATCAAGAGACCCAGTACTTC
j_call: TRBJ1-5; v_call: TRBV6-5; clone_size: .; d_call: .; cdr3_aa: CASSLTLEGPQHF; cdr3_nt: TGTGCCAGCAGTCTAACTCTGGAGGGGCCCCAGCATTTT
j_call: TRBJ2-3; v_call: TRBV24-1; clone_size: .; d_call: TRBD1; cdr3_aa: CATSDQDRGPDTQYF; cdr3_nt: TGTGCCACCAGTGACCAGGACAGGGGCCCAGATACGCAGTATTTT
j_call: TRBJ2-5; v_call: TRBV19; clone_size: .; d_call: .; cdr3_aa: CASSISAGSGETQYF; cdr3_nt: TGTGCCAGTAGTATCTCCGCAGGGTCAGGGGAGACCCAGTACTTC
j_call: TRBJ2-1; v_call: TRBV6-5; clone_size: .; d_call: .; cdr3_aa: CASREEGSYNEQFF; cdr3_nt: TGTGCCAGCAGGGAGGAAGGGTCCTACAATGAGCAGTTCTTC
j_call: TRBJ1-2; v_call: TRBV10-3; clone_size: .; d_call: .; cdr3_aa: CAISESYYTYTF; cdr3_nt: TGTGCCATCAGTGAGTCCTACTACACCTACACCTTC
j_call: TRBJ1-3; v_call: TRBV18; clone_size: .; d_call: .; cdr3_aa: CASSPSSSGGSGNTIYF; cdr3_nt: TGTGCCAGCTCACCAAGTTCATCGGGGGGCTCTGGAAACACCATATATTTT
j_call: TRBJ1-2; v_call: TRBV11-2; clone_size: .; d_call: .; cdr3_aa: CASSLEGIYGYTF; cdr3_nt: TGTGCCAGCAGCTTAGAGGGCATCTATGGCTACACCTTC
j_call: TRBJ1-5; v_call: TRBV7-9; clone_size: .; d_call: .; cdr3_aa: CASSQGAFYSNQPQHF; cdr3_nt: TGTGCCAGCAGCCAAGGAGCGTTTTATAGCAATCAGCCCCAGCATTTT
j_call: TRBJ1-3; v_call: TRBV3-1/TRBV3-2; clone_size: .; d_call: .; cdr3_aa: CASSSELRASGNTIYF; cdr3_nt: TGTGCCAGCAGCTCTGAACTCAGGGCCTCTGGAAACACCATATATTTT
j_call: TRBJ2-1; v_call: TRBV10-3; clone_size: .; d_call: .; cdr3_aa: CAISSSSGNEQFF; cdr3_nt: TGTGCCATCAGCTCTAGCTCCGGTAATGAGCAGTTCTTC
j_call: TRBJ1-4; v_call: TRBV19; clone_size: few; d_call: .; cdr3_aa: CASSTRPVEKLFF; cdr3_nt: TGTGCCAGTAGTACGCGCCCGGTTGAAAAACTGTTTTTT
j_call: TRBJ2-1; v_call: TRBV28; clone_size: once; d_call: TRBD1; cdr3_aa: CASRPLGTGVDEQFF; cdr3_nt: TGTGCCAGCAGACCCTTGGGGACAGGGGTTGATGAGCAGTTCTTC
j_call: TRBJ2-1; v_call: TRBV30; clone_size: .; d_call: .; cdr3_aa: CAWMSFSYNEQFF; cdr3_nt: TGTGCCTGGATGTCCTTCTCCTACAATGAGCAGTTCTTC
j_call: TRBJ2-7; v_call: TRBV5-6; clone_size: .; d_call: .; cdr3_aa: CASSAGRTYEQYF; cdr3_nt: TGTGCCAGCAGCGCGGGACGGACCTACGAGCAGTACTTC
j_call: TRBJ2-3; v_call: TRBV7-3; clone_size: .; d_call: TRBD1; cdr3_aa: CASSLPGQGASDTQYF; cdr3_nt: TGTGCCAGCAGCCTTCCGGGACAGGGGGCTTCGGATACGCAGTATTTT
j_call: TRBJ2-3; v_call: TRBV2; clone_size: .; d_call: TRBD2; cdr3_aa: CASRKGLAGGVTDTQYF; cdr3_nt: TGTGCCAGCAGAAAGGGACTAGCGGGGGGCGTCACAGATACGCAGTATTTT
j_call: TRBJ2-7; v_call: TRBV5-4; clone_size: .; d_call: TRBD2; cdr3_aa: CASQVAGGRAEQYF; cdr3_nt: TGTGCCAGCCAGGTAGCGGGGGGGCGGGCAGAGCAGTACTTC